These T cell receptor beta chains were read from a single sample in a study of cytomegalovirus exposure and HLA in healthy donors. Assay used: immunoSEQ multiplex PCR; TCRdb lists only in-frame clones, some missing. The sample records 150,000 to 200,000 clones, 75% to 90% being singletons. The sample comprised PBMCs. These receptors came from a boy between 2 and 10 years old in good health and CMV-seronegative. CDR3s include the opening cysteine and the closing phenylalanine or tryptophan. Fields, in order: V gene, J gene, clone size, D gene, CDR3 DNA, CDR3 protein. The D gene is left open where the match is weak. The size field is filled for only some rows; it gives once, few, many or a size class.

V gene: TRBV30; J gene: TRBJ1-6; clone size: -; D gene: -; CDR3 DNA: TGTGCCTGGATGGGGTTCGGGCAGGGAGGGAATTCACCCCTCCACTTT; CDR3 protein: CAWMGFGQGGNSPLHF
V gene: TRBV10-2; J gene: TRBJ1-4; clone size: -; D gene: TRBD1; CDR3 DNA: TGCGCCAGCAGAATAGACAGGGCCGCAGCGGAACTGTTTTTT; CDR3 protein: CASRIDRAAAELFF
V gene: TRBV19; J gene: TRBJ2-5; clone size: -; D gene: TRBD1; CDR3 DNA: TGTGCCAGTAGTGTAACCGGGACAGGGGTAGAGACCCAGTACTTC; CDR3 protein: CASSVTGTGVETQYF
V gene: TRBV7-9; J gene: TRBJ2-3; clone size: -; D gene: TRBD2; CDR3 DNA: TGTGCCAGCAGGGCTGCGGGGAGGGGCTCTGGCACAGATACGCAGTATTTT; CDR3 protein: CASRAAGRGSGTDTQYF
V gene: TRBV28; J gene: TRBJ2-3; clone size: -; D gene: TRBD2; CDR3 DNA: TGTGCCAGCAGTAGGGGACTACTGCCTACGCAGTATTTT; CDR3 protein: CASSRGLLPTQYF
V gene: TRBV14; J gene: TRBJ1-1; clone size: -; D gene: -; CDR3 DNA: TGTGCCAGCAGCCCCGAAGTGCGCGGGAACACTGAAGCTTTCTTT; CDR3 protein: CASSPEVRGNTEAFF
V gene: TRBV9; J gene: TRBJ2-2; clone size: -; D gene: TRBD2; CDR3 DNA: TGTGCCAGCCGTCTGCGGGAGTACACCGGGGAGCTGTTTTTT; CDR3 protein: CASRLREYTGELFF
V gene: TRBV10-3; J gene: TRBJ1-5; clone size: -; D gene: -; CDR3 DNA: TGTGCCATCAGTGGAGCGGGGGCAGGGGAACCCCAGCATTTT; CDR3 protein: CAISGAGAGEPQHF
V gene: TRBV6-6; J gene: TRBJ1-5; clone size: -; D gene: -; CDR3 DNA: TGTGCCAGCAGTTACAAGGCGGGGTTTCAGCCCCAGCATTTT; CDR3 protein: CASSYKAGFQPQHF
V gene: TRBV9; J gene: TRBJ2-3; clone size: -; D gene: -; CDR3 DNA: TGTGCCAGCAGCACCACTCCACGCACAGATACGCAGTATTTT; CDR3 protein: CASSTTPRTDTQYF
V gene: TRBV27; J gene: TRBJ2-7; clone size: -; D gene: TRBD1; CDR3 DNA: TGTGCCAGCAGCTGGACAGGGACCTCCTACGAGCAGTACTTC; CDR3 protein: CASSWTGTSYEQYF
V gene: TRBV10-1; J gene: TRBJ1-6; clone size: -; D gene: TRBD1; CDR3 DNA: TGCGCCAGCAACGCTAGACAGGGCGGGAATTCACCCCTCCACTTT; CDR3 protein: CASNARQGGNSPLHF
V gene: TRBV29-1; J gene: TRBJ2-2; clone size: -; D gene: TRBD2; CDR3 DNA: TGCAGCGTGGGGTGGAATAGCGGGACGGACACCGGGGAGCTGTTTTTT; CDR3 protein: CSVGWNSGTDTGELFF
V gene: TRBV10-3; J gene: TRBJ1-3; clone size: once; D gene: -; CDR3 DNA: TGTGCCATCAGTGAGTCGTTTGGCCTAGATGGAAACACCATATATTTT; CDR3 protein: CAISESFGLDGNTIYF
V gene: TRBV5-4; J gene: TRBJ1-4; clone size: -; D gene: -; CDR3 DNA: TGTGCCAGTTTCCGGACAGAATATGAAAAACTGTTTTTT; CDR3 protein: CASFRTEYEKLFF
V gene: TRBV28; J gene: TRBJ2-7; clone size: -; D gene: -; CDR3 DNA: TGTGCCAGCAGCCCCCTTTTTCCCCGCTACGAGCAGTACTTC; CDR3 protein: CASSPLFPRYEQYF
V gene: TRBV6-1; J gene: TRBJ1-2; clone size: -; D gene: -; CDR3 DNA: TGTGCCAGCAGTGAATTTGGGGCCTCCTATGGCTACACCTTC; CDR3 protein: CASSEFGASYGYTF
V gene: TRBV7-6; J gene: TRBJ1-1; clone size: -; D gene: -; CDR3 DNA: TGTGCCAGCAGCCCCGGTCCGGACACTGAAGCTTTCTTT; CDR3 protein: CASSPGPDTEAFF
V gene: TRBV5-6; J gene: TRBJ2-1; clone size: few; D gene: TRBD2; CDR3 DNA: TGTGCCAGCAGCTTGCTAGCGGGGGGTTACAATGAGCAGTTCTTC; CDR3 protein: CASSLLAGGYNEQFF
V gene: TRBV29-1; J gene: TRBJ2-7; clone size: -; D gene: -; CDR3 DNA: TGCAGCGTTCTAATTTGGGAGTCCTACGAGCAGTACTTC; CDR3 protein: CSVLIWESYEQYF
V gene: TRBV2; J gene: TRBJ2-3; clone size: -; D gene: TRBD2; CDR3 DNA: TGTGCCAGCAGTGTAGCGGGAGCTGGGAATACGCAGTATTTT; CDR3 protein: CASSVAGAGNTQYF
V gene: TRBV7-9; J gene: TRBJ2-7; clone size: -; D gene: -; CDR3 DNA: TGTTCCAGCAGCTTAAGGGGCTACGAGCAGTACTTC; CDR3 protein: CSSSLRGYEQYF
V gene: TRBV6-5; J gene: TRBJ1-2; clone size: -; D gene: -; CDR3 DNA: TGTGCCAGCAGTATACAGGGTCTTAGCTATGGCTACACCTTC; CDR3 protein: CASSIQGLSYGYTF
V gene: TRBV15; J gene: TRBJ2-4; clone size: -; D gene: -; CDR3 DNA: TGTGCCACCAGCAGATTTGCTGGCGGTCAGTACTTC; CDR3 protein: CATSRFAGGQYF
V gene: TRBV27; J gene: TRBJ1-6; clone size: -; D gene: -; CDR3 DNA: TGTGCCAGCAGTTTAGACCCGGCGGGTTCACCCCTCCACTTT; CDR3 protein: CASSLDPAGSPLHF
V gene: TRBV5-1; J gene: TRBJ2-5; clone size: -; D gene: -; CDR3 DNA: TGCGCCAGCAGCCAAGCCGCCGCAGGGACCCAGTACTTC; CDR3 protein: CASSQAAAGTQYF
V gene: TRBV5-6; J gene: TRBJ1-3; clone size: -; D gene: -; CDR3 DNA: TGTGCCAGCAGCGCTAAGAGCTCTGGAAACACCATATATTTT; CDR3 protein: CASSAKSSGNTIYF
V gene: TRBV7-9; J gene: TRBJ2-7; clone size: -; D gene: TRBD1; CDR3 DNA: TGTGCCAGCAGGAAACCTAGGCCGGGACAGGGGCCGGCATCCTACGAGCAGTACTTC; CDR3 protein: CASRKPRPGQGPASYEQYF
V gene: TRBV28; J gene: TRBJ2-6; clone size: few; D gene: TRBD1; CDR3 DNA: TGTGCCAGCAGTTTAACAGGGGGCTCTGGGGCCAACGTCCTGACTTTC; CDR3 protein: CASSLTGGSGANVLTF
V gene: TRBV20-1; J gene: TRBJ2-1; clone size: -; D gene: -; CDR3 DNA: TGCAGTGCTATAGCCGCGGGTGAGCAGTTCTTC; CDR3 protein: CSAIAAGEQFF
V gene: TRBV9; J gene: TRBJ1-6; clone size: -; D gene: TRBD1; CDR3 DNA: TGTGCCAGCAGCCCAAGGACAGGGACTAGCCTATATTCACCCCTCCACTTT; CDR3 protein: CASSPRTGTSLYSPLHF
V gene: TRBV7-9; J gene: TRBJ1-1; clone size: -; D gene: -; CDR3 DNA: TGTGCCAGCAACTCTGCTAACAGGCTGAACACTGAAGCTTTCTTT; CDR3 protein: CASNSANRLNTEAFF
V gene: TRBV6-1; J gene: TRBJ1-1; clone size: -; D gene: -; CDR3 DNA: TGTGCCAGCAGTGTAGTCGGGACAACTGAAGCTTTCTTT; CDR3 protein: CASSVVGTTEAFF
V gene: TRBV6-1; J gene: TRBJ2-6; clone size: -; D gene: TRBD2; CDR3 DNA: TGTGCCAGCAGCCCACTAGCGTCTGGGGCCAACGTCCTGACTTTC; CDR3 protein: CASSPLASGANVLTF
V gene: TRBV4-1; J gene: TRBJ1-5; clone size: -; D gene: TRBD1; CDR3 DNA: TGCGCCAGCAGCCACTCTATGGTCGGGACAGGGGGTGCTCAGCCCCAGCATTTT; CDR3 protein: CASSHSMVGTGGAQPQHF
V gene: TRBV19; J gene: TRBJ1-5; clone size: -; D gene: -; CDR3 DNA: TGTGCCAGTAGGGAAGGGGATTATAGCAATCAGCCCCAGCATTTT; CDR3 protein: CASREGDYSNQPQHF
V gene: TRBV21-1; J gene: TRBJ2-3; clone size: -; D gene: -; CDR3 DNA: TGTGCCAGCAGCAAACATTTAGTGCAGGAAGATACGCAGTATTTT; CDR3 protein: CASSKHLVQEDTQYF
V gene: TRBV18; J gene: TRBJ2-1; clone size: -; D gene: -; CDR3 DNA: TGTGCCAGCTCCCCATCGGGTATTAATGAGCAGTTCTTC; CDR3 protein: CASSPSGINEQFF
V gene: TRBV5-4; J gene: TRBJ2-1; clone size: -; D gene: TRBD1; CDR3 DNA: TGTGCCAGCAGCTCGCCGGGACAGGGGCACAATGAGCAGTTCTTC; CDR3 protein: CASSSPGQGHNEQFF
V gene: TRBV28; J gene: TRBJ1-1; clone size: -; D gene: -; CDR3 DNA: TGTGCCAGCAGCCCTGGACGGGCGGGGACTGAAGCTTTCTTT; CDR3 protein: CASSPGRAGTEAFF
V gene: TRBV6-1; J gene: TRBJ1-3; clone size: -; D gene: -; CDR3 DNA: TGTGCCAGCAGTGAAAAGGCAGGGCAGGCCTCTGGAAACACCATATATTTT; CDR3 protein: CASSEKAGQASGNTIYF
V gene: TRBV28; J gene: TRBJ1-2; clone size: -; D gene: -; CDR3 DNA: TGTGCCAGCAGGACCACAGGGTTCGCCTATGGCTACACCTTC; CDR3 protein: CASRTTGFAYGYTF
V gene: TRBV4-1; J gene: TRBJ2-7; clone size: once; D gene: -; CDR3 DNA: TGCGCCAGCAGCCGCCCAGGGACTGCGAGCTCCTACGAGCAGTACTTC; CDR3 protein: CASSRPGTASSYEQYF
V gene: TRBV5-4; J gene: TRBJ1-6; clone size: -; D gene: -; CDR3 DNA: TGTGCCAGCAGCGCCCACCCCTTTACTAGGGACTTCTTT; CDR3 protein: CASSAHPFTRDFF
V gene: TRBV5-1; J gene: TRBJ1-6; clone size: -; D gene: TRBD1; CDR3 DNA: TGCGCCAGCAGTGCGGACAGGGGTAATTCACCCCTCCACTTT; CDR3 protein: CASSADRGNSPLHF
V gene: TRBV6-5; J gene: TRBJ1-4; clone size: once; D gene: -; CDR3 DNA: TGTGCCAGCAGTTACGGGGGAGGGGTTGATGAAAAACTGTTTTTT; CDR3 protein: CASSYGGGVDEKLFF
V gene: TRBV28; J gene: TRBJ2-2; clone size: -; D gene: TRBD2; CDR3 DNA: TGTGCCAGCAGCCAGACAGGTCCGGGACTAGCGGCCCCCGGGGAGCTGTTTTTT; CDR3 protein: CASSQTGPGLAAPGELFF
V gene: TRBV5-5; J gene: TRBJ2-7; clone size: -; D gene: TRBD1; CDR3 DNA: TGTGCCAGCAGCCCCCCCGGGACAGGTATCGTGGAGCAGTACTTC; CDR3 protein: CASSPPGTGIVEQYF